This section outlines one TCR beta chain sequence together with its context. The data belong to a study of blood T cell repertoires in COVID-19. Assay used: immunoSEQ multiplex PCR; TCRdb lists only in-frame clones, some missing. Of about 80,000 clones listed, roughly 88% are singletons. In germline, CDR1 is LNHDA, CDR2 SQIVND (reference sequence). Trimming took 7 bases from V and 3 from J; bases not matched to a gene: 12. The CDR3 contains 16 residues. This TCR derives from an elderly woman with acute or convalescent COVID-19. The chain uses TRBV19 and TRBJ2-7, with TRBD2 matching over 10 bases. Sequences were obtained from peripheral blood. The CDR3 DNA reads as TGTGCCAGTACCATGGGGCCGGCTAGCGGGAGCTACGAGCAGTACTTC. Translation gives CASTMGPASGSYEQYF.